A selection of T cell receptor beta chains follows, all from one sample in a study of blood T cell repertoires in COVID-19. The protocol was immunoSEQ multiplex PCR, while the TCRdb copy is restricted to in-frame clones and leaves out a portion. The sample records fewer than 350,000 clones, roughly 90% being singletons. Source material: peripheral blood. The receptors here all came from a woman in her sixties with COVID-19, enrolled during active disease. The CDR3 runs from the conserved cysteine through the conserved F or W. The D gene is left open where the match is weak. Clone size, where shown, is once, few, many, or a class for clones that have expanded.

V gene	J gene	D gene	clone size	CDR3 protein	CDR3 DNA
TRBV11-2	TRBJ1-1	-	-	CASSFGNTEAFF	TGTGCCAGCAGCTTCGGTAACACTGAAGCTTTCTTT
TRBV7-2	TRBJ2-1	-	-	CASSLGHAYNEQFF	TGTGCCAGCAGCTTGGGACATGCCTACAATGAGCAGTTCTTC
TRBV19	TRBJ1-4	TRBD1	-	CASTSRGRQHEKLFF	TGTGCCAGTACTTCAAGGGGGCGGCAGCATGAAAAACTGTTTTTT
TRBV6-5	TRBJ2-1	-	-	CASSYSTGLRDEQFF	TGTGCCAGCAGTTACTCGACGGGACTCCGGGATGAGCAGTTCTTC
TRBV6-1	TRBJ2-7	-	once	CASSEPGAASYEQYF	TGTGCCAGCAGTGAACCAGGGGCCGCGTCCTACGAGCAGTACTTC
TRBV27	TRBJ2-7	TRBD2	-	CASSQGLAGQTYEQYF	TGTGCCAGCAGTCAGGGACTAGCGGGGCAAACCTACGAGCAGTACTTC
TRBV23-1	TRBJ1-4	-	-	CASRLQGGRFF	TGCGCCAGCAGGTTACAGGGAGGGCGGTTTTTT
TRBV3-1/TRBV3-2	TRBJ2-2	TRBD2	few	CASSQDSGLAGRNTGELFF	TGTGCCAGCAGCCAAGATTCCGGACTAGCGGGGCGGAACACCGGGGAGCTGTTTTTT
TRBV6-5	TRBJ1-4	-	-	CASSPGEGEKLFF	TGTGCCAGCAGCCCAGGGGAAGGAGAAAAACTGTTTTTT
TRBV7-9	TRBJ1-1	-	-	CASSPGRGGSERDTEAFF	TGTGCCAGCAGCCCCGGACGTGGGGGCTCCGAGAGGGACACTGAAGCTTTCTTT
TRBV27	TRBJ2-1	-	-	CASSLFTEADEQFF	TGTGCCAGCAGTTTATTCACGGAGGCGGATGAGCAGTTCTTC
TRBV9	TRBJ2-5	-	-	CASTPFSGGETQYF	TGTGCCAGCACCCCCTTTAGCGGAGGGGAGACCCAGTACTTC
TRBV6-5	TRBJ1-2	TRBD1	many	CASSYIRTGGGYGYTF	TGTGCCAGCAGTTACATCCGGACAGGGGGAGGCTATGGCTACACCTTC
TRBV7-9	TRBJ2-7	-	few	CASSYSGNYEQYF	TGTGCCAGCAGCTATAGCGGAAACTACGAGCAGTACTTC
TRBV9	TRBJ2-1	-	-	CASSATGVSYNEQFF	TGTGCCAGCAGCGCGACAGGCGTCTCCTACAATGAGCAGTTCTTC
TRBV27	TRBJ1-1	TRBD1	-	CASRQGDTEAFF	TGTGCCAGCAGGCAGGGGGACACTGAAGCTTTCTTT
TRBV19	TRBJ1-6	-	-	CASSSRSSYNSPLHF	TGTGCCAGTAGTAGTCGGAGCTCCTATAATTCACCCCTCCACTTT
TRBV7-9	TRBJ1-5	TRBD1	-	CASSLTGTGGQPQHF	TGTGCCAGCAGCTTAACCGGGACAGGCGGTCAGCCCCAGCATTTT
TRBV6-5	TRBJ1-1	TRBD1	-	CASSYSTGYTEAFF	TGTGCCAGCAGTTACTCGACAGGGTACACTGAAGCTTTCTTT
TRBV20-1	TRBJ2-7	-	-	CSASSLTGPEQYF	TGCAGTGCTAGTTCCCTAACAGGGCCCGAGCAGTACTTC
TRBV7-9	TRBJ1-2	TRBD1	-	CASSSLTGDGYTF	TGTGCCAGCAGCTCACTCACAGGGGATGGCTACACCTTC
TRBV10-3	TRBJ1-2	TRBD1	-	CAIRDRTDYGYTF	TGTGCCATCAGGGACAGGACGGACTATGGCTACACCTTC
TRBV7-8	TRBJ2-7	TRBD2	-	CASSLREGLSYEQYF	TGTGCCAGCAGCTTAAGGGAGGGCCTATCCTACGAGCAGTACTTC
TRBV28	TRBJ1-1	-	few	CASSTIIEDTEAFF	TGTGCCAGCTCAACGATTATTGAGGACACTGAAGCTTTCTTT
TRBV27	TRBJ2-5	TRBD2	-	CASSLGRGKAKQETQYF	TGTGCCAGCAGTTTAGGGCGGGGGAAGGCCAAACAAGAGACCCAGTACTTC
TRBV29-1	TRBJ2-5	-	-	CSVDGALETQYF	TGCAGCGTTGATGGAGCTCTTGAGACCCAGTACTTC
TRBV19	TRBJ1-4	TRBD1	once	CASMRQGREKLFF	TGTGCCAGTATGCGACAGGGGAGGGAAAAACTGTTTTTT
TRBV7-3	TRBJ2-2	TRBD1	many	CASSFKTGGTGELFF	TGTGCCAGCAGCTTTAAAACAGGGGGCACCGGGGAGCTGTTTTTT
TRBV27	TRBJ1-6	TRBD1	-	CASSPSQGGVNSPLHF	TGTGCCAGCAGTCCCTCCCAGGGGGGCGTGAATTCACCCCTCCACTTT
TRBV4-2	TRBJ2-5	TRBD2	-	CASSKTSGGGGETQYF	TGTGCCAGCAGCAAGACTAGCGGGGGGGGAGGAGAGACCCAGTACTTC